This TCR beta chain was sequenced for a study of blood T cell repertoires in COVID-19. The CDR3 extends over 15 amino acids. Germline values: CDR1 PRHDT, CDR2 FYEKMQ (reference sequence). J lost 3 bases, V lost 6 bases, and 7 bases had no gene match. Source study methods: Amplifying reference gene primers gave estimates of nucleated cell counts. TCRdb's table, derived via immunoSEQ multiplex PCR, lists solely in-frame clones and lacks some. That table supplies the V and J calls and clone size; D and trimming were determined from the DNA. The data show under 200,000 clones, about three quarters seen once.

The receptor comes from a man aged 65 to 79 with acute or convalescent COVID-19. Sequenced sample: peripheral blood. The chain employs TRBV13 and TRBJ1-4, with TRBD1 matching over 7 bases. In DNA form, the CDR3 reads TGTGCCAGCAGTACCGGGACAGCCGCTAATGAAAAACTGTTTTTT. Its protein product is CASSTGTAANEKLFF.